The T cell receptor beta chain described here comes from a study of blood T cell repertoires in COVID-19 (dated by TCRdb to about 2020). With respect to the entire study: Collaborator samples came from the United States, Italy and Spain and covered acute and convalescent phases of COVID-19. The prospective study material was composed of cDNA or gDNA derived from T cells, B-cell-depleted T cells, or PBMCs. Subjects who had been exposed to COVID-19, were actively infected with it, or had recovered from it provided the deeply sampled blood TCRbeta repertoires that made up the dataset. A freely available public database, intended as a resource for researchers studying the immune response to SARS-CoV-2, is where the repertoires were released. Samples were obtained from the ongoing ImmuneRACE study (first 160 participants) and from over a thousand subjects provided by 6 global collaborators. A de-identified subject ID, COVID-19 status, age in years and sex were almost always included in the sample metadata. Where HLA class I and class II types were available, the types were taken from metadata supplied by the sample provider, not from assay-based typing.

About this clone: Its antigen has not been determined. No quality values exist for individual bases; no much larger clone is one base distant.

Germline trimming amounts to 7 bases on V and 16 bases on J, with 12 as the count of junction bases outside the gene matches. Taken from the germline V gene, the CDR1 and CDR2 loops are MDHEN and SYDVKM. The CDR3 runs 12 amino acids, cysteine and phenylalanine included. Only CDR3 DNA is held: 36 bases, read in frame from base 1. Study-wide findings and limitations: The quantity of clinical and demographic metadata differed by source and by participant and was supplied without curation.

TCRbeta CDR3 regions were amplified from genomic DNA using the immunoSEQ Assay, a bias-controlled multiplex PCR. On the authors' methods: Within the assay, amplification of reference gene primers was used to estimate how many nucleated cells each sample contained. To quantify the absolute abundance of each unique TCRbeta CDR3 rearrangement, sequence reads were collapsed and filtered. For each sample, productive Simpson clonality was calculated as the square root of Simpson's diversity index over productive rearrangements. TCRdb limited this immuneACCESS table to in-frame rearrangements with V and J called. A share of clones is missing; checked studies link under half to unresolved V genes, and the rest is unexplained. The D gene and trimming were derived from the DNA, and the V and J assignments and clone size from that table. This sample is represented by 150,000 to 200,000 clones; approximately 83% of them were singletons. The ten biggest clones cover approximately 12% of the sample.

Participants in the prospective study were enrolled through a virtual design, were aged roughly 18 to 90 years, and lived in approximately 25 United States geographic areas. In the prospective study, participants were assigned to cohorts based on the clinical history participants reported in a screening survey and a study questionnaire. Recovered participants in ImmuneRACE Cohort 3 were defined by two consecutive negative NP/OP PCR tests, clearance by a healthcare professional, or resolution of symptoms. Each participant in the prospective study had whole blood, serum and a nasopharyngeal or oropharyngeal swab collected by mobile phlebotomists. Additional blood draws and questionnaires over an approximately two-month period could optionally be provided by prospective study participants. Before DNA extraction, prospective study blood samples were shipped either frozen or at room temperature.

The chain is assembled from TRBV28 and TRBJ1-3, with 8 junctional bases fitting TRBD1. The sequencing sample was made of PBMCs or T cells enriched from blood (not recorded which). The TCR sequence derives from a woman aged 55-70 years who had recovered from COVID-19. The nucleotide sequence is TGTGCCAGCACCAGGGGGCTGTCTAGCAGGTATTTT. It codes for CASTRGLSSRYF.